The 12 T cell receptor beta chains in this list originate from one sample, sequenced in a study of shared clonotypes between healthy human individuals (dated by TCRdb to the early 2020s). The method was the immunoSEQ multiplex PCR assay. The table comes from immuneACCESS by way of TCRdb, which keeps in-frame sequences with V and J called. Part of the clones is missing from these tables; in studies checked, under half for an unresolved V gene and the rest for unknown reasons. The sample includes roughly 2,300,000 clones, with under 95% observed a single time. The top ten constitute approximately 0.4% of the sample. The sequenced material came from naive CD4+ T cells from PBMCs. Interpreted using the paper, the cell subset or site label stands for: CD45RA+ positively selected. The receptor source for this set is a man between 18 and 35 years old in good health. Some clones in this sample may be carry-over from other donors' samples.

DNA for the CDR3: TGTGCCATCAGGCCTGGATTCTTATCCTACGAGCAGTACTTC. Protein sequence: CAIRPGFLSYEQYF. V and J are TRBV10-3 and TRBJ2-7, with no clear D. The germline gives CDR1 ENHRY, CDR2 SYGVKD. The CDR3 loop spans 14 amino acids. Trimming took 6 bases from V and 1 from J, leaving 13 bases between them.

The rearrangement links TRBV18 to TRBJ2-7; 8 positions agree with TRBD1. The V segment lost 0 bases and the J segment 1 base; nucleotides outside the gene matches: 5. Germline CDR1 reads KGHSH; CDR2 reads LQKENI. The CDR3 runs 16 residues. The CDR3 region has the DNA TGTGCCAGCTCACCACCGGGGACAGGCCCTTCCTACGAGCAGTACTTC. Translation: CASSPPGTGPSYEQYF.

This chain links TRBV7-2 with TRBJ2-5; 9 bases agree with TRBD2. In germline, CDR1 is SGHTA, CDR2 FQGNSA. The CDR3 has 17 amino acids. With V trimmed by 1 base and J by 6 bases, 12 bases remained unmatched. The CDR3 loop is CASSLEGGLAGRKTQYF. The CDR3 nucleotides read TGTGCCAGCAGCTTAGAGGGCGGGCTAGCGGGAAGGAAGACCCAGTACTTC. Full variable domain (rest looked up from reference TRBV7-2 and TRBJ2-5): GAGVSQSPSNKVTEKGKDVELRCDPISGHTALYWYRQSLGQGLEFLIYFQGNSAPDKSGLPSDRFSAERTGGSVSTLTIQRTQQEDSAVYLCASSLEGGLAGRKTQYFGPGTRLLVL.

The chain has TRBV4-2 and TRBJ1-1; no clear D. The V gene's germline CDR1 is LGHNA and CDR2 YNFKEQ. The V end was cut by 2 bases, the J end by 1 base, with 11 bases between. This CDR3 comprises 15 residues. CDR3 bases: TGTGCCAGCAGCCAAAAGGGCTCAGGGAACACTGAAGCTTTCTTT. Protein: CASSQKGSGNTEAFF.

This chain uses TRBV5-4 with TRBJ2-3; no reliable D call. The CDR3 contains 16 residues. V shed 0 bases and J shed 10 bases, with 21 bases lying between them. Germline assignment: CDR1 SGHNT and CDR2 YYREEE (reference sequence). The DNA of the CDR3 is TGTGCCAGCAGCTTGGGCGGTCGGACCGCGGAGAAGGCGCAGTATTTT. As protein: CASSLGGRTAEKAQYF. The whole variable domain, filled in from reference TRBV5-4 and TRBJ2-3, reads ETGVTQSPTHLIKTRGQQVTLRCSSQSGHNTVSWYQQALGQGPQFIFQYYREEENGRGNFPPRFSGLQFPNYSSELNVNALELDDSALYLCASSLGGRTAEKAQYFGPGTRLTVL.

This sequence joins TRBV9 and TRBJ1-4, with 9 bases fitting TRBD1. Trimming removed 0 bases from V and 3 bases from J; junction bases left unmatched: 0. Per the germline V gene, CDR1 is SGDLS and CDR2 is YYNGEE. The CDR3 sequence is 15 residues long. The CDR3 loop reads CASSVDRGPNEKLFF. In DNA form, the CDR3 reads TGTGCCAGCAGCGTAGACAGGGGGCCTAATGAAAAACTGTTTTTT.

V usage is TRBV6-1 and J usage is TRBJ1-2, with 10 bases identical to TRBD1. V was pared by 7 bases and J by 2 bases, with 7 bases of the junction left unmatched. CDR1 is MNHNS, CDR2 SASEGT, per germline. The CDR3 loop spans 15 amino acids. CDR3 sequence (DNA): TGTGCCAGCAATAGACAGGGGGCGGCGAACTATGGCTACACCTTC. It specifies CASNRQGAANYGYTF.

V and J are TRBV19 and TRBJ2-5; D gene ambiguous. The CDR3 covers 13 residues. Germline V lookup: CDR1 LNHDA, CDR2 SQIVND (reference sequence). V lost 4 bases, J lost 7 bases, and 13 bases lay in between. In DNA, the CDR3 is TGTGCCAGTAGTACAGGACGGCTAATGACCCAGTACTTC. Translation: CASSTGRLMTQYF.

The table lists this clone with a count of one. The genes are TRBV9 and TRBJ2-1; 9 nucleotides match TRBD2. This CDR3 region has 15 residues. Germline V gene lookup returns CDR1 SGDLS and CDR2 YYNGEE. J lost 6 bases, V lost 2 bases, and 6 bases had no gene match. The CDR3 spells CASSVESGRFNEQFF. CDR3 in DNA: TGTGCCAGCAGCGTCGAAAGCGGGAGGTTCAATGAGCAGTTCTTC.

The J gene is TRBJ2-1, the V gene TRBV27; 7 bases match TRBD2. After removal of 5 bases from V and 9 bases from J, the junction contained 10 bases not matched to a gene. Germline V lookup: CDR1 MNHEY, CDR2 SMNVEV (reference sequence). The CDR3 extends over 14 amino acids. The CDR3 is CASSRDPSGLEQFF. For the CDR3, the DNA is TGTGCCAGCAGTAGAGACCCTAGCGGACTTGAGCAGTTCTTC.

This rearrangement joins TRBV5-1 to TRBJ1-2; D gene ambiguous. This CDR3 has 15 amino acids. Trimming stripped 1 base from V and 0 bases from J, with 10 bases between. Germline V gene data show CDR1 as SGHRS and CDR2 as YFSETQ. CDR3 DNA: TGCGCCAGCAGCTTGAGTGGCCTTCCTAACTATGGCTACACCTTC. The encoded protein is CASSLSGLPNYGYTF. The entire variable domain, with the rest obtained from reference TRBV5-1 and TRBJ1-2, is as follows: KAGVTQTPRYLIKTRGQQVTLSCSPISGHRSVSWYQQTPGQGLQFLFEYFSETQRNKGNFPGRFSGRQFSNSRSEMNVSTLELGDSALYLCASSLSGLPNYGYTFGSGTRLTVV.

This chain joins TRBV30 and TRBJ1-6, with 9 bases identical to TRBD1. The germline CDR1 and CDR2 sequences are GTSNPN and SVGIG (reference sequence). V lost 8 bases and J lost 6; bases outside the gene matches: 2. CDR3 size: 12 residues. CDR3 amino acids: CAGDRVNSPLHF. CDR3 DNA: TGTGCCGGGGACAGGGTTAATTCACCCCTCCACTTT.